Listed here are 9 T cell receptor beta chains from one sample, sequenced in a study of glioma-infiltrating T cells. Amplification of TCR alpha and beta CDR3 regions from RNA used iRepertoire nested multiplex PCR. Each CDR3 protein gets one entry after TCRdb re-called the multiplex PCR reads with MiXCR. Seen here are more than 85,000 distinct CDR3 sequences, less than 30% observed once, and the top ten hold 30% to 35%. The sequenced sample was glioma tissue, nonneoplastic brain tissue, or PBMCs (not recorded which). The receptors stem from a human donor with low-grade glioma or glioblastoma, undergoing nonglioma brain surgery, or in good health (not recorded which).

This clonotype was picked up many times. The chain joins TRBV29-1 to TRBJ1-1; the D is unclear. V was cut by 7 bases and J by 4 bases, with 7 bases left in between. This CDR3 has 10 residues. Germline assignment: CDR1 SQVTM and CDR2 ANQGSEA. CDR3 residues: CSGSVTEAFF. DNA of the CDR3: TGCAGCGGGAGCGTCACTGAAGCTTTCTTT.

Ten or more counts support this clonotype. The rearrangement links TRBV27 to TRBJ2-7, with 11 bases identical to TRBD2. The germline CDR1 and CDR2 sequences are MNHEY and SMNVEV (reference sequence). Trimming took 3 bases from V and 4 from J; bases not matched to a gene: 8. The CDR3 is 16 residues long. The CDR3 protein is CASSFYSGRAWYEQYF. The CDR3, as DNA: TGTGCCAGCAGTTTCTATAGCGGGAGGGCCTGGTACGAGCAGTACTTC.

In its sample, this clonotype was seen many times. The J gene is TRBJ2-1, the V gene TRBV2; D call uncertain. V lost 5 bases to trimming and J lost 4 bases, with 6 bases between them. This CDR3 region has 12 residues. Germline values: CDR1 SNHLY, CDR2 FYNNEI. The CDR3 DNA follows: TGTGCCAGCAGTCAACAGTACAATGAGCAGTTCTTC. Encoded protein: CASSQQYNEQFF.

At least ten counts were recorded for this clonotype. The V call is TRBV5-1, the J call TRBJ2-3; 7 bases agree with TRBD1. This CDR3 is built from 15 residues. Germline V CDR1 and CDR2: SGHRS, YFSETQ. The ends lost 0 bases at V and 6 bases at J; junction bases unmatched: 7. The CDR3 DNA reads as TGCGCCAGCAGCTTGGAGGACAGGCGTCAGGATACGCAGTATTTT. As protein: CASSLEDRRQDTQYF.

This clonotype was seen many times. The chain joins TRBV28 to TRBJ2-7; 10 bases agree with TRBD2. V shed 3 bases, J shed 3 bases, and the junction held 2 bases outside the gene matches. The germline CDR1 and CDR2 sequences are MDHEN and SYDVKM. The CDR3 runs 14 residues. Here the CDR3 DNA reads TGTGCCAGCAGTTTTCTAGCGGGAGTCTACGAGCAGTACTTC. Protein: CASSFLAGVYEQYF.

There are many counts of this clonotype. This chain connects TRBV18 to TRBJ2-5; possible D gene TRBD1, 6 bases. Per the germline V gene, CDR1 is KGHSH and CDR2 is LQKENI. The germline V and J ends were trimmed by 0 bases and 0 bases, with 17 bases remaining between them. The CDR3 has 18 amino acids. The CDR3 here is CASSPPPPYRDHQETQYF. The CDR3 DNA sequence: TGTGCCAGCTCACCACCGCCCCCCTACAGGGACCACCAAGAGACCCAGTACTTC.

This clonotype was observed at least ten times. Here the CDR3 DNA reads TGTGCCACCAGTGATTGGGGGGAACAGCCCCAGCATTTT. Amino acid sequence: CATSDWGEQPQHF. The V gene is TRBV24-1, the J gene TRBJ1-5; D is possibly TRBD1 (5 bases). Germline V lookup: CDR1 KGHDR, CDR2 SFDVKD. V lost 2 bases, J lost 7 bases, and 8 bases lay in between. This CDR3 contains 13 residues.

This chain joins TRBV6-1 and TRBJ2-1, with D perhaps matching TRBD2 (5 bases). Germline V gene data show CDR1 as MNHNS and CDR2 as SASEGT. The CDR3 totals 15 residues. V gave up 5 bases and J gave up 2 bases, with 13 bases separating them. The CDR3, as DNA: TGTGCCAGCAGTCCTTGGACTCAAGCCTACAATGAGCAGTTCTTC. Translating it yields CASSPWTQAYNEQFF.

This clonotype appeared many times. This chain links TRBV19 with TRBJ1-5, with TRBD1 as a possible D gene (6 bases). CDR1 LNHDA and CDR2 SQIVND come from the germline V gene (reference sequence). Between the trimmed V and J ends, which lost 7 bases and 3 bases, there was a span of 19 bases. The CDR3 has 16 residues. CDR3 sequence (DNA): TGTGCCAGTAATCGGGGCTCGCAGGGGCCCAATCAGCCCCAGCATTTT. Translation gives CASNRGSQGPNQPQHF.